Below, 25 T cell receptor beta chains from the same sample are listed, as sequenced in a study of Graves' ophthalmopathy and Graves' hyperthyroidism. Amplification from RNA transcripts yielded the TCR beta CDR3 regions. Amplification began with first-round RT-PCR using HTBI primers, then second-round multiplex PCR was performed. MiXCR was run by TCRdb on the multiplex PCR reads, yielding one entry per CDR3 protein. The sample consists of around 590,000 distinct CDR3 sequences, approximately 37% of them appearing once. Source material: peripheral blood or thyroid tissue (not recorded which). The receptors shown here come from an adult man with Graves' hyperthyroidism.

V is TRBV5-1 and J is TRBJ2-1; 7 positions agree with TRBD1. V was pared by 5 bases and J by 6 bases, with 2 bases of the junction left unmatched. Germline assignment: CDR1 SGHRS and CDR2 YFSETQ. This CDR3 region has 12 residues. The CDR3 reads CASSWDSNEQFF. The CDR3 bases are TGCGCCAGCAGTTGGGACAGCAATGAGCAGTTCTTC.

The chain joins TRBV9 to TRBJ2-5; 11 bases match TRBD2. The CDR3 is made up of 18 amino acids. Looked up from germline, CDR1 is SGDLS and CDR2 is YYNGEE. With 0 bases clipped from V and 0 bases from J, the junction kept 7 bases outside the gene matches. This CDR3 reads CASSVVPLAGGHQETQYF. The CDR3 coding sequence is TGTGCCAGCAGCGTAGTACCCCTAGCGGGGGGCCACCAAGAGACCCAGTACTTC.

In this sample, this clonotype turned up a few times. The J gene is TRBJ1-1, the V gene TRBV30; D may be TRBD1 (5 bases). Germline-derived CDR1 and CDR2 are GTSNPN and SVGIG (reference sequence). This CDR3 contains 12 residues. The CDR3 DNA reads TGTAAGGGACGGGGGACGAACACTGAAGCTTTCTTT. It translates to CKGRGTNTEAFF. Using reference TRBV30 and TRBJ1-1 for the parts outside the CDR3, the full variable domain is SQTIHQWPATLVQPVGSPLSLECTVEGTSNPNLYWYRQAAGRGLQLLFYSVGIGQISSEVPQNLSASRPQDRQFILSSKKLLLSDSGFYLCKGRGTNTEAFFGQGTRLTVV.

Points on this clonotype: A single base separates this from a much larger clone, so it may be a read error. The J gene is TRBJ2-7, the V gene TRBV25-1; D might be TRBD1 (6 bases). Trimming left V 4 bases short and J 3 bases short, with 13 bases between. The CDR3 has 14 residues. Germline-derived CDR1 and CDR2 are MGHDK and SYGVNS. The CDR3 DNA follows: TGTGCCAGCAGTGCCCCGTTGGACAGCTACGAGCAGTACTTC. Translation gives CASSAPLDSYEQYF.

This clonotype was seen at least ten times. This sequence joins TRBV6-5 and TRBJ2-5; 9 bases align to TRBD2. Germline V gene data show CDR1 as MNHEY and CDR2 as SVGAGI. J lost 3 bases, V lost 6 bases, and 5 bases had no gene match. The CDR3 contains 14 residues. CDR3 DNA sequence: TGTGCCAGCAGCTTCGGCGGGGGGGAAGAGACCCAGTACTTC. This codes for CASSFGGGEETQYF.

The chain uses TRBV7-6 and TRBJ2-7; D is perhaps TRBD2 (6 bases). Per germline, CDR1 SGHVS and CDR2 FNYEAQ. With 0 bases removed from V and 2 bases from J, the gap between germline ends came to 17 bases. The CDR3 length is 17 residues. CDR3 amino acids: CASSLAPLGSTPYEQYF. DNA of the CDR3: TGTGCCAGCAGCTTAGCTCCCCTCGGGAGTACGCCCTACGAGCAGTACTTC. Using reference TRBV7-6 and TRBJ2-7 for the parts outside the CDR3, the full variable domain is GAGVSQSPRYKVTKRGQDVALRCDPISGHVSLYWYRQALGQGPEFLTYFNYEAQQDKSGLPNDRFSAERPEGSISTLTIQRTEQRDSAMYRCASSLAPLGSTPYEQYFGPGTRLTVT.

The V and J genes are TRBV7-3 and TRBJ1-4, with D possibly being TRBD1 (6 bases). Trimming pared 4 bases from V and 8 bases from J, leaving 17 bases between. CDR1 is SGHTA, CDR2 FQGTGA, per germline. The CDR3 has 15 residues. The CDR3 protein is CASSSKRTVGEKLFF. The CDR3 bases are TGTGCCAGCAGCTCAAAACGGACAGTTGGGGAAAAACTGTTTTTT.

This clonotype was observed a handful of times. V gene TRBV24-1 combines with J gene TRBJ2-7; 8 bases are a match to TRBD2. The junction had 5 bases not matched to a gene; V was cut back by 3 bases and J by 2 bases. CDR3 length: 15 residues. Per germline, CDR1 KGHDR and CDR2 SFDVKD. The CDR3 sequence is CATSDPAGATYEQYF. The CDR3, as DNA: TGTGCCACCAGTGATCCAGCGGGAGCGACCTACGAGCAGTACTTC.

This clonotype was seen at least ten times. The chain combines TRBV7-9 with TRBJ1-2, with 9 bases matching TRBD1. Germline CDR1 is SEHNR and CDR2 is FQNEAQ (reference sequence). The CDR3 loop spans 15 amino acids. V lost 2 bases and J lost 7; bases outside the gene matches: 8. Here the CDR3 reads CASSLMGQGSSGYTF. In nucleotides, the CDR3 is TGTGCCAGCAGCTTAATGGGACAGGGAAGCTCTGGCTACACCTTC.

This clonotype was found a few times. This chain connects TRBV29-1 to TRBJ1-1; D ambiguous. Trimming removed 8 bases at V and 0 bases at J, with 7 bases between. Germline CDR1 is SQVTM and CDR2 is ANQGSEA. The CDR3 is 11 amino acids. The CDR3 DNA reads as TGCAGCTGGGTCTTGAACACTGAAGCTTTCTTT. Amino acids: CSWVLNTEAFF.

In this sample, this clonotype turned up many times. As DNA, the CDR3 is TGCAGTGCTAGAAAAGACGGAGCCTACGAGCAGTACTTC. As protein: CSARKDGAYEQYF. This chain uses TRBV20-1 with TRBJ2-7; D uncertain. This CDR3 is 13 amino acids long. Germline V gene lookup returns CDR1 DFQATT and CDR2 SNEGSKA (reference sequence). Trimming removed 2 bases at V and 2 bases at J, with 10 bases between.

Worth noting for this clonotype: The junction departs from the called germline gene at one end, perhaps through a read error. The chain joins TRBV7-9 to TRBJ2-7; tentative D call: TRBD2 (5 bases). Germline CDR1 reads SEHNR; CDR2 reads FQNEAQ (reference sequence). CDR3 length: 12 amino acids. Here the CDR3 reads CASGFGGLEQYF. The CDR3 DNA reads TGTGCCAGCGGCTTTGGAGGCCTCGAGCAGTACTTC.

This clonotype was picked up many times. The genes are TRBV29-1 and TRBJ1-1, with D possibly TRBD1 on 6 matching bases. CDR1 and CDR2 from the germline V gene are SQVTM and ANQGSEA. This CDR3 spans 13 amino acids. Between the trimmed V and J ends, which lost 7 bases and 5 bases, there was a span of 17 bases. The chain's CDR3 is CSAVTGPLTEAFF. CDR3 in DNA: TGCAGCGCAGTTACAGGGCCCCTGACTGAAGCTTTCTTT.

The rearrangement uses TRBV7-2 and TRBJ2-5; TRBD2 aligns across 11 bases. Germline V gene sequence: CDR1 SGHTA, CDR2 FQGNSA. Germline trimming cut 4 bases from V and 8 bases from J; bases unmatched to any gene: 3. This CDR3 is built from 13 residues. The CDR3 nucleotides are TGTGCCAGCAGCTATAGCGGGAGGGCCACCCAGTACTTC. Protein product: CASSYSGRATQYF.

This clonotype has at least ten counts. The V and J genes are TRBV5-1 and TRBJ2-7; TRBD2 matches at 10 bases. Per the germline V gene, CDR1 is SGHRS and CDR2 is YFSETQ. The CDR3 loop spans 14 amino acids. V was clipped by 0 bases and J by 6 bases; unmatched bases: 3. The CDR3 sequence is CASSLEASGSEQYF. CDR3 DNA sequence: TGCGCCAGCAGCTTGGAGGCTAGCGGGAGCGAGCAGTACTTC.

The table lists this clonotype with many counts. The chain recombines TRBV9 with TRBJ2-7; 12 bases are shared with TRBD1. Germline V gene sequence: CDR1 SGDLS, CDR2 YYNGEE. CDR3 length: 15 residues. With 3 bases clipped from V and 7 bases from J, the junction kept 8 bases outside the gene matches. The CDR3, as DNA: TGTGCCAGCAGCGCCGGGGGACAGGGGGCGCGAGAGCAGTACTTC. It encodes CASSAGGQGAREQYF.

This clonotype was detected a few times. The chain combines TRBV12-3 or TRBV12-4 with TRBJ1-4, with D tentatively TRBD1 (6 bases). CDR3 length equals 18 residues. With 4 bases removed from V and 0 bases from J, the gap between germline ends came to 18 bases. CDR3 region: CASSSGQKERATNEKLFF. The CDR3 DNA follows: TGTGCCAGCAGTTCCGGACAGAAGGAGAGAGCAACTAATGAAAAACTGTTTTTT.

The V gene is TRBV7-2, the J gene TRBJ2-2; D might be TRBD1 (5 bases). The CDR3 runs 15 residues. Germline V gene data show CDR1 as SGHTA and CDR2 as FQGNSA. The germline V and J ends were trimmed by 3 bases and 3 bases, with 11 bases remaining between them. CDR3 loop: CASSLSGMDTGELFF. Here the CDR3 DNA reads TGTGCCAGCAGCTTGTCAGGGATGGACACCGGGGAGCTGTTTTTT.

The chain uses TRBV29-1 and TRBJ1-2; D possibly corresponds to TRBD1 (6 bases). V gave up 0 bases and J gave up 13 bases, with 18 bases separating them. CDR1 and CDR2 (germline): SQVTM, ANQGSEA. The CDR3 is 13 residues long. The CDR3 DNA reads TGCAGCGTTGAAGATGGGCCGGGGGCTGGACTCACCTTC. Translated, it gives CSVEDGPGAGLTF.

This clonotype was counted ten times or more. This chain links TRBV5-6 with TRBJ2-7, with TRBD2 matching 9 bases. CDR3 length: 13 residues. CDR1 and CDR2 (germline): SGHDT, YYEEEE. V lost 4 bases and J lost 4; bases outside the gene matches: 3. This chain's CDR3 is CASSRLAAYEQYF. DNA of the CDR3: TGTGCCAGCAGCCGACTAGCGGCTTACGAGCAGTACTTC.

This clonotype was seen at least ten times. CDR3 loop: CASSYGTVNTEAFF. CDR3 sequence (DNA): TGTGCCAGCAGTTACGGGACGGTGAACACTGAAGCTTTCTTT. The chain has TRBV6-5 and TRBJ1-1; D perhaps matches TRBD1 (5 bases). CDR1 is MNHEY and CDR2 is SVGAGI in the germline V gene. V dropped 2 bases and J dropped 0 bases, with 7 bases sitting between them. The CDR3 sequence is 14 residues long.

V usage is TRBV20-1 and J usage is TRBJ1-6, with D possibly being TRBD1 (5 bases). This CDR3 is built from 13 residues. V dropped 3 bases and J dropped 10 bases, with 13 bases sitting between them. Germline V gene lookup returns CDR1 DFQATT and CDR2 SNEGSKA (reference sequence). The CDR3 region has the DNA TGCAGTGCTAGTCGCCAGGGACGGTCACCCCTCCACTTT. Translation: CSASRQGRSPLHF.

This rearrangement joins TRBV11-1 to TRBJ2-5; D call uncertain. This CDR3 spans 14 amino acids. Trimming cost V 4 bases and J 0 bases, with 9 bases left between them. Germline V gene sequence: CDR1 SGHAT, CDR2 FQDESV (reference sequence). Here the CDR3 reads CASSSYGYQETQYF. The CDR3 DNA follows: TGTGCCAGCAGCTCATACGGGTACCAAGAGACCCAGTACTTC.

The chain couples TRBV20-1 to TRBJ1-2, with D tentatively TRBD1 (6 bases). Trimming shortened V by 6 bases and J by 4 bases, and 21 bases separated the two germline ends. Per the germline V gene, CDR1 is DFQATT and CDR2 is SNEGSKA (reference sequence). CDR3 length: 15 amino acids. Here the CDR3 reads CSAPPADRRTYGYTF. In nucleotides, the CDR3 is TGCAGTGCCCCGCCCGCAGACAGGCGCACCTATGGCTACACCTTC.

The V and J genes are TRBV29-1 and TRBJ1-2; 9 bases are a match to TRBD1. The CDR3 contains 13 residues. Germline V gene lookup returns CDR1 SQVTM and CDR2 ANQGSEA. V trimming: 8 bases; J trimming: 4 bases; junction bases outside the gene matches: 8. CDR3 amino acids: CSLQGAQAYGYTF. The DNA for the CDR3 is TGCAGCTTACAGGGGGCGCAAGCCTATGGCTACACCTTC.